This T cell receptor (beta chain) was found in a study of T-cell reconstitution after alpha-beta-depleted transplantation in children. The study's findings and limits: Several hundred expanded graft clones reportedly gave rise to the alpha-beta T cells present about two months after transplant. At the one-year point after transplant, T-cell counts and TCRbeta diversity were found to come mostly from T cells that had been newly produced.

The CDR3 covers 22 residues. With V trimmed by 2 bases and J by 0 bases, 20 bases remained unmatched. Germline V gene lookup returns CDR1 MDHEN and CDR2 SYDVKM. This clonotype was detected many times. Its antigen is not known. Unique molecular identifiers were built into the TCRbeta library. In TCRdb, the PCR reads were re-called with MiXCR into one record per CDR3 protein. The sample holds approximately 32,000 distinct CDR3 sequences, over 6.5% seen once. This specimen consisted of peripheral blood, obtained 60 days after TCRalphabeta/CD19-depleted stem cell transplant. This rearrangement joins TRBV28 to TRBJ2-1; 9 nucleotides line up with TRBD2. This clonotype was sampled from a child in the first two years of life who had a stem cell transplant for acute myeloid leukemia, so the T cells may come from the graft donor. This CDR3 is CASSLPLSFRREGRSSYNEQFF. CDR3 nucleotide sequence: TGTGCCAGCAGTTTACCCCTATCCTTTCGGCGGGAGGGCCGAAGCTCCTACAATGAGCAGTTCTTC.